This TCR beta chain was sequenced during a study of blood T cell repertoires in COVID-19. Study-wide background: Acute-phase and convalescent COVID-19 samples originated in the United States, Italy and Spain. PBMCs, B-cell-depleted T cells, or T cells were the source of the cDNA or gDNA that made up the material.

Original methodology: It was from reference gene primer amplification that nucleated cell counts were estimated. Profiled with immunoSEQ multiplex PCR; TCRdb holds only in-frame clones, not every one. The V and J calls and the clone size are those of that table, but D and trimming were determined from the DNA. The sample holds under 200,000 clones, over 90% seen once. Trimming shortened V by 5 bases and J by 4 bases, and 15 bases separated the two germline ends. From germline, CDR1 is MNHEY and CDR2 SMNVEV (reference sequence). The CDR3 is 14 amino acids. This TCR derives from a man aged 50-60 years with acute or convalescent COVID-19. Material: peripheral blood. The chain recombines TRBV27 with TRBJ2-7; tentatively, D is TRBD1 (5 bases). The CDR3 bases are TGTGCCAGCAGTACACCCGAGACAGTGTACGAGCAGTACGTC. It translates to CASSTPETVYEQYV.